Listed here are 18 T cell receptor beta chains from one sample, sequenced in a study of beta chain features in type 1 diabetes. The study reverse transcribed the entire isolated RNA, so it sequenced expressed TCRB transcripts. The protocol was immunoSEQ multiplex PCR, while the TCRdb copy is restricted to in-frame clones and leaves out a portion. Of under 250,000 clones listed, around an eighth are singletons. Material: naive CD4+ T cells from blood. Every receptor here comes from a middle-aged woman in good health.

The sample holds a few counts of this clone. The J gene is TRBJ1-2, the V gene TRBV7-9; D is uncertain. Germline V lookup: CDR1 SEHNR, CDR2 FQNEAQ (reference sequence). With 1 base removed from V and 8 bases from J, the gap between germline ends came to 11 bases. The CDR3 is 13 amino acids. CDR3 sequence reads: CASSLGAGHGYTF. The CDR3 bases are TGTGCCAGCAGCTTAGGGGCAGGTCACGGCTACACCTTC.

The chain is built from TRBV13 and TRBJ1-2, with unresolved D. The V and J ends lost 8 bases and 3 bases respectively, with 28 bases between them. This CDR3 comprises 18 residues. The germline CDR1 and CDR2 sequences are PRHDT and FYEKMQ (reference sequence). CDR3 sequence reads: CASFGHFSVDGIYYGYTF. DNA for the CDR3: TGTGCCAGCTTTGGGCATTTCTCGGTCGACGGGATTTACTATGGCTACACCTTC.

This clone showed up just a few times. This chain connects TRBV7-2 to TRBJ1-5; TRBD1 might be the D (5 bases). The germline V gene has CDR1 SGHTA and CDR2 FQGNSA. The CDR3 has 13 amino acids. The ends were cut back, 9 bases at V and 3 bases at J, with 12 bases in the middle. CDR3 bases: TGTGCCAGTGGGGGGGATTACAATCAGCCCCAGCATTTT. Translating it yields CASGGDYNQPQHF.

This clone was counted between two and nine times. This chain connects TRBV5-4 to TRBJ1-4; 7 bases are shared with TRBD1. Germline V CDR1 and CDR2: SGHNT, YYREEE (reference sequence). Trimming took 0 bases from V and 13 from J; bases not matched to a gene: 12. CDR3 size: 15 residues. The CDR3 sequence: CASSLGSGTDQRLFF. In DNA form, the CDR3 reads TGTGCCAGCAGCTTGGGGTCGGGGACAGATCAACGACTGTTTTTT.

The chain has TRBV10-3 and TRBJ1-1; D gene uncertain. The V gene lost 3 bases and the J gene lost 5 bases, with 10 bases spanning the gap. Per germline, CDR1 ENHRY and CDR2 SYGVKD. The CDR3 has 13 residues. The CDR3: CAISDGVFTEAFF. The CDR3 nucleotides are TGTGCCATCAGTGACGGGGTTTTTACTGAAGCTTTCTTT.

This clone was picked up a small number of times. The chain carries TRBV2 and TRBJ2-5; D perhaps matches TRBD1 (5 bases). The CDR3 spans 14 residues. The germline V and J ends were trimmed by 11 bases and 2 bases, with 18 bases remaining between them. The V gene's germline CDR1 is SNHLY and CDR2 FYNNEI. The CDR3, as DNA: TGTGCCTCCAAAAGGGTGGCAGGGCAAGAGACCCAGTACTTC. Protein: CASKRVAGQETQYF.

Remarks on this clone: Other DNA sequences in the same sample also yield this CDR3. The rearrangement joins TRBV18 to TRBJ1-1; perhaps TRBD1 as D (6 bases). The CDR3 covers 12 residues. The V gene lost 6 bases and the J gene lost 5 bases, with 10 bases spanning the gap. Germline CDR1 is KGHSH and CDR2 is LQKENI. As DNA, the CDR3 is TGTGCCAGCTCCCCGCAGGGGACTGAAGCTTTCTTT. This encodes CASSPQGTEAFF.

The chain has TRBV19 and TRBJ1-6; 12 bases match TRBD1. This CDR3 is built from 17 residues. Germline loops: CDR1 LNHDA, CDR2 SQIVND (reference sequence). V dropped 7 bases and J dropped 7; count of bases not matched to a gene: 11. The CDR3, as DNA: TGTGCCAGTATGGACGCGGGACAGGGGGCGCGGAATTCACCCCTCCACTTT. It yields the protein CASMDAGQGARNSPLHF. The whole variable domain, filled in from reference TRBV19 and TRBJ1-6, reads DGGITQSPKYLFRKEGQNVTLSCEQNLNHDAMYWYRQDPGQGLRLIYYSQIVNDFQKGDIAEGYSVSREKKESFPLTVTSAQKNPTAFYLCASMDAGQGARNSPLHFGNGTRLTVT.

This clone was counted a few times. The chain recombines TRBV6-4 with TRBJ2-5, with TRBD1 identical over 8 bases. In germline, CDR1 is MRHNA, CDR2 SNTAGT. V dropped 6 bases and J dropped 13; count of bases not matched to a gene: 4. The CDR3 is made up of 10 amino acids. CDR3 protein: CASRTGTGYF. As DNA, the CDR3 is TGTGCCAGCAGAACCGGGACAGGGTACTTC.

This clone has more than one count but fewer than ten. This rearrangement joins TRBV11-2 to TRBJ2-7, with D perhaps matching TRBD1 (5 bases). Germline assignment: CDR1 SGHAT and CDR2 FQNNGV. V shed 5 bases and J shed 6 bases, with 11 bases lying between them. This CDR3 comprises 12 residues. CDR3 loop: CASSTDRFEQYF. Written as DNA, the CDR3 is TGTGCCAGCAGCACCGACAGATTCGAGCAGTACTTC.

V is TRBV7-9 and J is TRBJ2-2; TRBD2 aligns across 8 bases. There are 16 residues in the CDR3. Germline CDR1 reads SEHNR; CDR2 reads FQNEAQ (reference sequence). Trimming cost V 5 bases and J 5 bases; bases outside gene matches: 10. CDR3 DNA sequence: TGTGCCAGCAGCACCGGGGGGGCTGTGCCGACCGGGGAGCTGTTTTTT. Translating gives CASSTGGAVPTGELFF.

Only a few counts were recorded for this clone. CDR3 sequence (DNA): TGTGCCAGCAGCTTCCAGGGAGGAGGAGAGACCCAGTACTTC. Its protein product is CASSFQGGGETQYF. The chain combines TRBV7-9 with TRBJ2-5, with TRBD2 as a possible D gene (6 bases). In germline, CDR1 is SEHNR, CDR2 FQNEAQ (reference sequence). The V end lost 3 bases, the J end lost 4 bases, and 12 bases lay between the germline ends. The CDR3 loop spans 14 amino acids.

The chain couples TRBV4-1 to TRBJ2-3; D is perhaps TRBD1 (6 bases). Germline V gene sequence: CDR1 MGHRA, CDR2 YSYEKL. The CDR3 has 14 amino acids. V lost 2 bases, J lost 0 bases, and 6 bases lay in between. This CDR3 reads CASSQQGSTDTQYF. The CDR3 DNA follows: TGCGCCAGCAGCCAACAGGGGAGCACAGATACGCAGTATTTT.

The genes are TRBV6-1 and TRBJ2-2; 14 bases align to TRBD2. V was clipped by 6 bases and J by 7 bases; unmatched bases: 4. Germline V CDR1 and CDR2: MNHNS, SASEGT. The CDR3 is 15 residues long. CDR3 sequence (DNA): TGTGCCAGCAGCGGACTAGCGGGGGGTGGCGGGGAGCTGTTTTTT. Encoded protein: CASSGLAGGGGELFF.

The J gene is TRBJ2-5, the V gene TRBV18; possible D gene TRBD1, 6 bases. V was cut by 0 bases and J by 5 bases, with 10 bases left in between. The CDR3 is 14 residues long. The germline gives CDR1 KGHSH, CDR2 LQKENI. As DNA, the CDR3 is TGTGCCAGCTCACCACCGGGACAAAGGGAGACCCAGTACTTC. It yields the protein CASSPPGQRETQYF.

This clone has a handful of counts. The chain uses TRBV6-4 and TRBJ2-5; weak D call: TRBD2 (7 bases). CDR3 length: 13 residues. Looked up from germline, CDR1 is MRHNA and CDR2 is SNTAGT. V was cut by 8 bases and J by 4 bases, with 14 bases left in between. The CDR3 reads CASARRGGETQYF. The DNA for the CDR3 is TGTGCCAGCGCAAGGAGGGGGGGAGAGACCCAGTACTTC.

This clone came up a few times. The genes are TRBV5-1 and TRBJ2-3; 12 positions match TRBD2. This CDR3 has 14 amino acids. Looked up from germline, CDR1 is SGHRS and CDR2 is YFSETQ. Trimming at V came to 4 bases and at J to 5 bases, leaving 2 bases not matched to a gene. CDR3: CASSAGLAGDTQYF. The CDR3 DNA reads TGCGCCAGCAGCGCGGGACTAGCGGGAGATACGCAGTATTTT. Full variable domain (remainder filled in from reference TRBV5-1 and TRBJ2-3): KAGVTQTPRYLIKTRGQQVTLSCSPISGHRSVSWYQQTPGQGLQFLFEYFSETQRNKGNFPGRFSGRQFSNSRSEMNVSTLELGDSALYLCASSAGLAGDTQYFGPGTRLTVL.

This clone was counted a few times. The genes are TRBV15 and TRBJ2-3; maybe TRBD1 (5 bases). V lost 8 bases and J lost 3, with 12 bases in between. CDR3 length: 13 amino acids. Germline CDR1 LNHNV, CDR2 YYDKDF (reference sequence). The CDR3 DNA sequence: TGTGCCACCGGGTCGCACAGGACAGATACGCAGTATTTT. This sequence encodes CATGSHRTDTQYF.